Here is one T cell receptor beta chain with its context. Its antigen specificity is not known. Qualities for individual bases were not recorded, and no much larger clone is one base off. Genomic DNA was isolated from the sorted cells so that the TCRbeta CDR3 region could be sequenced. The immunoSEQ Assay was used for sequencing of TCRbeta CDR3 regions. The table comes from immuneACCESS by way of TCRdb, which keeps in-frame sequences with V and J called. Part of the clones is missing from these tables; in studies checked, under half for an unresolved V gene and the rest for unknown reasons. The sample table shows approximately 99,000 clones, and approximately 87% are seen once. The leading ten clones occupy around 5.5% of the sample. The trial excluded patients who had a history of autoimmune disease or who were on systemic immunosuppression. Peripheral blood for TCR sequencing was collected from all dose cohorts at baseline, on cycle 4 day 1, and on cycle 7 day 1. The samples were taken from a phase I, first-in-human, multicenter, open-label dose-escalation trial of ivuxolimab. Adults with locally advanced or metastatic head and neck squamous cell, hepatocellular, melanoma or renal cell carcinoma were enrolled in the trial. Before TCR sequencing, CD4+ and CD8+ T cells were separately sorted from peripheral blood.

The CDR3 runs 13 residues from the cysteine to the phenylalanine. Solely the CDR3 DNA is kept, with 39 bases framed from the first base. CDR1 LNHDA and CDR2 SQIVND are derived from the germline V gene (reference sequence). V and J are truncated by 10 bases and 7 bases respectively, leaving an intervening sequence of 16 bases. The data derive from a study of OX40 agonist ivuxolimab in advanced cancers. Describing the broader study: Ivuxolimab was an agonistic, fully human IgG2 monoclonal antibody directed against OX40 (CD134), a costimulatory receptor. The paper covers the monotherapy dose-escalation part of the phase I ivuxolimab trial, which included N of about 50 patients. A male proportion of around 80% and a mean age of 60 years, ranging from 23 to 79, were recorded for the dose-escalation cohort. Intravenous ivuxolimab was administered to patients every 2 weeks at six dose levels: 0.01, 0.1, 0.3, 1.5, 3 and 10 mg/kg. The purpose of peripheral TCRbeta sequencing was to test whether ivuxolimab changed TCR sequence diversity and led to clonal T-cell expansion. Partial responses occurred in three dose-escalation patients, of whom one had hepatocellular carcinoma and two had cutaneous melanoma. Prior anti-PD-1, anti-PD-L1 or anti-CTLA-4 therapy was permitted, and checkpoint inhibitors had been received by more than 35% of dose-escalation patients. Of the approximately 54 dose-escalation patients, hepatocellular carcinoma was present in roughly 19, melanoma in some 15, renal cell carcinoma in 9 and head and neck cancer in 9. Summary of the overall study and its limitations: At doses of 0.1 to 3.0 mg/kg, clonal expansion of both CD4+ and CD8+ T cells in blood was seen between baseline and week 6. After ivuxolimab, more expanded clones were found on average in CD8+ T cells than in CD4+ T cells. The antigen specificity of the peripheral T cells that underwent clonal expansion was not determined. Low levels of normalized T-cell clonal expansion were also seen in some patients who did not respond. In the 0.1-3.0 mg/kg groups, partial responders had among the lowest normalized peripheral clonal expansion, particularly in CD8+ T cells.

The sample in question was CD4+ or CD8+ T cells sorted from blood, obtained in a trial of the OX40 agonist ivuxolimab. The chain couples TRBV19 to TRBJ1-4; the D gene is perhaps TRBD1, from 5 matching bases. This TCR came from an adult with an advanced solid tumor such as melanoma, head and neck, liver or kidney cancer. For the CDR3, the sequence is CATRRGWGEKLFF. The sequence in DNA is TGTGCCACCCGCCGGGGGTGGGGTGAAAAACTGTTTTTT.